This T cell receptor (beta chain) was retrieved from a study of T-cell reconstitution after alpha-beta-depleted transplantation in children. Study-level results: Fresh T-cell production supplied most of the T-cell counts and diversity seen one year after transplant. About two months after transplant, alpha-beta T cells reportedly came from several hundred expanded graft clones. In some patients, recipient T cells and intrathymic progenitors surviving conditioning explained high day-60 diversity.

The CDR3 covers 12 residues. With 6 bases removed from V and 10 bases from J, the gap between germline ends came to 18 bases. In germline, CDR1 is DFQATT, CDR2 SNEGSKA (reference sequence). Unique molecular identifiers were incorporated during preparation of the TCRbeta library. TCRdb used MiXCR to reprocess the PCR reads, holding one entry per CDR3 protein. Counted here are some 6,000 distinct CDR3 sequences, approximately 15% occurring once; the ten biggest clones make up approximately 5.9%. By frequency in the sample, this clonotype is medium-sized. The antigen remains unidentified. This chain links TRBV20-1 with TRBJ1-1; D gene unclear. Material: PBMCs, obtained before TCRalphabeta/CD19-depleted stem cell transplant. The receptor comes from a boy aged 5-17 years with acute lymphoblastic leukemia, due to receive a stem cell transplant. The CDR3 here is CSAPWRELGAFF. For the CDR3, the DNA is TGCAGTGCCCCTTGGAGGGAATTGGGAGCTTTCTTT.